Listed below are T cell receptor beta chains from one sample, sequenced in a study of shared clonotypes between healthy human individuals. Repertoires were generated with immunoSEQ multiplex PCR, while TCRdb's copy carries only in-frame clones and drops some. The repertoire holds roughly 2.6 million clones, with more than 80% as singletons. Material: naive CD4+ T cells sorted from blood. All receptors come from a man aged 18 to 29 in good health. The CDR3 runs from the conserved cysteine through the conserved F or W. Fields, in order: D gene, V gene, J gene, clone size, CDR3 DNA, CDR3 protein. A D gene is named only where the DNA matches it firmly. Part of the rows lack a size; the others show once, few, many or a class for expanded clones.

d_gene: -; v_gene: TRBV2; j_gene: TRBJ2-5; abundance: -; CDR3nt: TGTGCCAGCAGTTTCCTTCCGGGACAAATCCAAGAGACCCAGTACTTC; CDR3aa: CASSFLPGQIQETQYF
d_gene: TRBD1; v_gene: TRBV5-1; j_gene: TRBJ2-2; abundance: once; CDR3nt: TGCGCCAGCAGCCGTCGACAGGGGGCGGACGGGGAGCTGTTTTTT; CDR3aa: CASSRRQGADGELFF
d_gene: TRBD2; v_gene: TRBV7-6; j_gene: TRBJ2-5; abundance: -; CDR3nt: TGTGCCAGCAGCTTAGGACTAGCGGGGAAAGAGACCCAGTACTTC; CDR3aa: CASSLGLAGKETQYF
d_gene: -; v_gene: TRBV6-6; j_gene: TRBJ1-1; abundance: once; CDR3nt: TGTGCCAGCAGTTACCCGGACAGTACCAACGCTGAAGCTTTCTTT; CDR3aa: CASSYPDSTNAEAFF
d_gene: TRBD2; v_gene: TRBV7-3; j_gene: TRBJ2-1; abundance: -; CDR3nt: TGTGCCAGCAGCTTAGCGGGGGGGTACAATGAGCAGTTCTTC; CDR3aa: CASSLAGGYNEQFF
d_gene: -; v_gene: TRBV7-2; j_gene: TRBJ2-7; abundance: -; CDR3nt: TGTGCCAGCAGCTTAGCGGTGTCTTACGAGCAGTACTTC; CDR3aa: CASSLAVSYEQYF
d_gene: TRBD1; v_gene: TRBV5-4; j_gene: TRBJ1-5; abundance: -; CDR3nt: TGTGCCAGCAGGGTAACAGGGGATCAGCCCCAGCATTTT; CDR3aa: CASRVTGDQPQHF
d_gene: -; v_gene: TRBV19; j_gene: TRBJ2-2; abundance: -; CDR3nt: TGTGCCAGTAGTCCACGGGAGGGGGCGCGAAACGGGGAGCTGTTTTTT; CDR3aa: CASSPREGARNGELFF
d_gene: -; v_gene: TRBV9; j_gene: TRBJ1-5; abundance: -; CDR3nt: TGTGCCAGCAGCCCGAAGGCCCCTGGGGACTATAGCAATCAGCCCCAGCATTTT; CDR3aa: CASSPKAPGDYSNQPQHF
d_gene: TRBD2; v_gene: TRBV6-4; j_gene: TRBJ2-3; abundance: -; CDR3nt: TGTGCCAGCAGTTACGGGGGGGCCGCGGATACGCAGTATTTT; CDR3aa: CASSYGGAADTQYF
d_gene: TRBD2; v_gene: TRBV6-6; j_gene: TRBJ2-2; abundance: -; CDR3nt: TGTGCCAGCAGATCCCCCGGGACTAGTAACACCGGGGAGCTGTTTTTT; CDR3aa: CASRSPGTSNTGELFF
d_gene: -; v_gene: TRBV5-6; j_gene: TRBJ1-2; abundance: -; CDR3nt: TGTGCCAGCAGCTGGGGTCAGAACTATGGCTACACCTTC; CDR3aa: CASSWGQNYGYTF
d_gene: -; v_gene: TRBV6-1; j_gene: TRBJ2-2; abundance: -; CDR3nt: TGTGCCAGCAGCCGAGGAGGGTCTAACACCGGGGAGCTGTTTTTT; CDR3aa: CASSRGGSNTGELFF
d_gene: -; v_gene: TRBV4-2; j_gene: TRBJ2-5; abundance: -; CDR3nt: TGTGCCAGCAGCCAAGAGATCGGACAGACCCAGTACTTC; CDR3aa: CASSQEIGQTQYF
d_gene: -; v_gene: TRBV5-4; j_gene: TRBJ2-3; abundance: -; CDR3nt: TGTGCCAGCAGCCCACGGTACACTTCGGTAGCCACAGATACGCAGTATTTT; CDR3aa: CASSPRYTSVATDTQYF
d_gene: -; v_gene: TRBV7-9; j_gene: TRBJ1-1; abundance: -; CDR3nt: TGTGCCAGCAGGGACTGGGGGACAGCTTTCTTT; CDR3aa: CASRDWGTAFF
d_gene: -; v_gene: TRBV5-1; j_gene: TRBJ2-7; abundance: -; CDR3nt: TGCGCCAGCAGCTTGGCCGGCAGGGAGTACGAGCAGTACTTC; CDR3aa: CASSLAGREYEQYF
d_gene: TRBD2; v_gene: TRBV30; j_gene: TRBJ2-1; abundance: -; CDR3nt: TGTGCCTGGAGTGCTGGACTAGCGGGGTACAATGAGCAGTTCTTC; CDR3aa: CAWSAGLAGYNEQFF
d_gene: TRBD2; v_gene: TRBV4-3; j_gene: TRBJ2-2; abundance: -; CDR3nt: TGCGCCAGCAGCCAAGTTTGGGGGAGTCTAGCGGTCTCGAACACCGGGGAGCTGTTTTTT; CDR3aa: CASSQVWGSLAVSNTGELFF
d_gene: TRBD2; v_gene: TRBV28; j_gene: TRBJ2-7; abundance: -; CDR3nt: TGTGCCAGCAGTTCAGCCGGGACTAGGAGTTACGAGCAGTACTTC; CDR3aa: CASSSAGTRSYEQYF
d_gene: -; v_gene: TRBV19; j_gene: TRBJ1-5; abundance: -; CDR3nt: TGTGCCAGTATTCCCGGGGGCTCGGGAAATCAGCCCCAGCATTTT; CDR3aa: CASIPGGSGNQPQHF
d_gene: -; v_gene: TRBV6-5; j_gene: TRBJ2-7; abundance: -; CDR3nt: TGTGCCAGCAGCCCCACGTCCTACGAGCAGTACTTC; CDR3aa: CASSPTSYEQYF
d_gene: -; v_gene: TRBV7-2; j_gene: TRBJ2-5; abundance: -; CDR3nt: TGTGCCAGCAGCTCGAGGTCCGGGGAGACCCAGTACTTC; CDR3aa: CASSSRSGETQYF
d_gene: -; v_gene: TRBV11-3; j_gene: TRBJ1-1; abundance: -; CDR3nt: TGTGCCAGTCAGGGCGAGGGTAACACTGAAGCTTTCTTT; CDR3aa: CASQGEGNTEAFF
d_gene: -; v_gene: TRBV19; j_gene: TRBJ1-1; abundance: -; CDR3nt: TGTGCCAGTAGCACAACAGGGTCGGGGACTGAAGCTTTCTTT; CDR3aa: CASSTTGSGTEAFF
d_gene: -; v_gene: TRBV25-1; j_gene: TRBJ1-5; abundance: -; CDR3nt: TGTGCCAGCATCCTTTGTCAGCCCCAGCATTTT; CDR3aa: CASILCQPQHF
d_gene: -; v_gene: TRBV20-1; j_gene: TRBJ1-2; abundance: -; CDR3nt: TGCAGTGCTAGGGACATCTATGGCTACACCTTC; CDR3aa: CSARDIYGYTF
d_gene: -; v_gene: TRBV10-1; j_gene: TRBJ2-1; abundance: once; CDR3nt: TGCGCCAGCAGTGAGATGGCCAGCCAAAGTCCGTTCTTC; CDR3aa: CASSEMASQSPFF
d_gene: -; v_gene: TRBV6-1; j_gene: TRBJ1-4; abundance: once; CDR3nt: TGTGCCAGCAGTGGGGGGTCGACAGGACTACGAGCAACTAATGAAAAACTGTTTTTT; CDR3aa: CASSGGSTGLRATNEKLFF
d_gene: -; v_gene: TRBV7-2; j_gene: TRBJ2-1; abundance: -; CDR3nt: TGTGCCAGCAGCTTAAGGGGGAGGGCCCTTAATGAGCAGTTCTTC; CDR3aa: CASSLRGRALNEQFF
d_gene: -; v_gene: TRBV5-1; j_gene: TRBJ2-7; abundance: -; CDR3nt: TGCGCCAGCAGCTTGGACGGCAACCCCTCCTACGAGCAGTACTTC; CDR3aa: CASSLDGNPSYEQYF
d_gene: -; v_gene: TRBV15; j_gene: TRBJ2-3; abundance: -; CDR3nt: TGTGCCACCAGCAGAAATGCGATTAGGACTTCAATCACAGATACGCAGTATTTT; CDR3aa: CATSRNAIRTSITDTQYF
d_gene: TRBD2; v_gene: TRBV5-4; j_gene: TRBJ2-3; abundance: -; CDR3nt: TGTGCCAGCAGCTTGCCTAGCGGCCGCACAGATACGCAGTATTTT; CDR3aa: CASSLPSGRTDTQYF
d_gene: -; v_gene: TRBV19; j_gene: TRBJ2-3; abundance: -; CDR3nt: TGTGCCAGTAGTATCCTCCCTTGGGACAGCACAGATACGCAGTATTTT; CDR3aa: CASSILPWDSTDTQYF
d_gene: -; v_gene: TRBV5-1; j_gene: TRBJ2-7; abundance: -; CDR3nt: TGCGCCAGCAGCTCGGGGGCGGGATTGTTAAACGAGCAGTACTTC; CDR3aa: CASSSGAGLLNEQYF
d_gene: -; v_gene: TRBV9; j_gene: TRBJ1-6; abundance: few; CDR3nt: TGTGCCAGCAGCGTTGGGGACACCAGCGTGAATTCACCCCTCCACTTT; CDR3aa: CASSVGDTSVNSPLHF
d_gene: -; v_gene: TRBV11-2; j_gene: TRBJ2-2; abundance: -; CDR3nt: TGTGCCAGCAGCTTAAATGCCGGGGAGCTGTTTTTT; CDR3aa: CASSLNAGELFF
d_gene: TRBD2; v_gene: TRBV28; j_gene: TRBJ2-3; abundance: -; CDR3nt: TGTGCCAGCAGTCAGGGACTAGCGGGGGATCGGTATTTT; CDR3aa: CASSQGLAGDRYF
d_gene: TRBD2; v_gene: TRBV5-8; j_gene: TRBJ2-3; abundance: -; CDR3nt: TGTGCCAGCAGCAGCCGGGACTACTTCACAGATACGCAGTATTTT; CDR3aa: CASSSRDYFTDTQYF
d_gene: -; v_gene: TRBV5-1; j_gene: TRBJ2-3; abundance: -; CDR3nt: TGCGCCAGCAGCTTGGGCGCAGGGAGGAATCTCGGTACGCAGTATTTT; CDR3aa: CASSLGAGRNLGTQYF
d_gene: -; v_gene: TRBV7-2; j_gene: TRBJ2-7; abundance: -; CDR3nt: TGTGCCAGCAGCTTAATTGGTGGGTCTAACTCCTACGAGCAGTACTTC; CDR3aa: CASSLIGGSNSYEQYF
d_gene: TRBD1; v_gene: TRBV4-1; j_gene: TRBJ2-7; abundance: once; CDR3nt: TGCGCCAGCAGCCAAGGGACAGGGGGCAACGAGCAGTACTTC; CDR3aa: CASSQGTGGNEQYF
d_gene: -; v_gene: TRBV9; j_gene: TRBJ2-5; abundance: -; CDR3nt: TGTGCCAGCAGCGTAGAGAGCGGACACCAAGAGACCCAGTACTTC; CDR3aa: CASSVESGHQETQYF
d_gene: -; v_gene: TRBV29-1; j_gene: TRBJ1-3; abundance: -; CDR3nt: TGCAGCGTTGAAATGGGAAACACCATATATTTT; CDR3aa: CSVEMGNTIYF
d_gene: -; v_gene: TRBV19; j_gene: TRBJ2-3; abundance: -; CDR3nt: TGTGCCAGTAGTATAGAAGGGAGGGGGCGCACAGATACGCAGTATTTT; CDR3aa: CASSIEGRGRTDTQYF
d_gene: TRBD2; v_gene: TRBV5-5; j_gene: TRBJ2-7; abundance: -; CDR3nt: TGTGCCAGCAGCTTGACGGGGGGGCACGAGCAGTACTTC; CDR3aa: CASSLTGGHEQYF
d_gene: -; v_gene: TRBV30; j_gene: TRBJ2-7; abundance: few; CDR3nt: TGTGCCTGGAGTGTAAGGTACGAGCAGTACTTC; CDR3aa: CAWSVRYEQYF
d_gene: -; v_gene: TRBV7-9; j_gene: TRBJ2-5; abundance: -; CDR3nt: TGTGCCAGCGGTCGACTCCAAGAGACCCAGTACTTC; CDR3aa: CASGRLQETQYF
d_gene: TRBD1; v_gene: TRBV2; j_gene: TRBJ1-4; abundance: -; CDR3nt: TGTGCCAGCAGTGGAAAAGACAGGGGGCAGAATGAAAAACTGTTTTTT; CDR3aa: CASSGKDRGQNEKLFF
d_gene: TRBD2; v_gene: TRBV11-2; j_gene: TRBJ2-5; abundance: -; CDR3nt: TGTGCCAGCAGCGGGCGGGGGGGCGGTAACCTCCAAGAGACCCAGTACTTC; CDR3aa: CASSGRGGGNLQETQYF
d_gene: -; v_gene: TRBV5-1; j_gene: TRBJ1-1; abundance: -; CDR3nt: TGCGCCAGCAGCTTGGCCCCGGGCTCGGGCACTGAAGCTTTCTTT; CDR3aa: CASSLAPGSGTEAFF
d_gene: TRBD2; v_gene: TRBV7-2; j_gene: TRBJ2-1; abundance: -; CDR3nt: TGTGCCAGCAGCTTAGGCGGGAGGGCCAGGAATGAGCAGTTCTTC; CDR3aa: CASSLGGRARNEQFF
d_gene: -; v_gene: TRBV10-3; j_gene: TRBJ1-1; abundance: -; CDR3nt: TGTGCCATCAGTGAGTCTAAGGGGCCGGGCACTGAAGCTTTCTTT; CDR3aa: CAISESKGPGTEAFF
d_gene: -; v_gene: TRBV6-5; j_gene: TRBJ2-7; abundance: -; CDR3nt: TGTGCCAGCAGTACCGGACGGAGCTCCTACGAGCAGTACTTC; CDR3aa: CASSTGRSSYEQYF
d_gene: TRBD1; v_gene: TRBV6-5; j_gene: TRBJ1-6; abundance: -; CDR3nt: TGTGCCAGCAGTACGTTGGACAGGGAGAGTTCACCCCTCCACTTT; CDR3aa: CASSTLDRESSPLHF
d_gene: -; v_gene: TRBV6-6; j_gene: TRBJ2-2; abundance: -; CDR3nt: TGTGCCAGCAGGCAGGGCACGGGGGAGCTGTTTTTT; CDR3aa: CASRQGTGELFF
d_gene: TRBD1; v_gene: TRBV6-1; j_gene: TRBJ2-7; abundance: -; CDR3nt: TGTGCCAGCAGTTCGGAGGACAGGTCTTCCTACGAGCAGTACTTC; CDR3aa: CASSSEDRSSYEQYF
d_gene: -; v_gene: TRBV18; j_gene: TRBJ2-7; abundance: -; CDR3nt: TGTGCCAGCTCACCCCAGGGAATCTACGAGCAGTACTTC; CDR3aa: CASSPQGIYEQYF